The 26 T cell receptor beta chains below were found in one sample sequenced in a study of T-cell reconstitution after alpha-beta-depleted transplantation in children. TCRbeta library preparation incorporated unique molecular identifiers. TCRdb recomputed calls from the PCR reads with MiXCR, one row per CDR3 protein. The sample holds approximately 98,000 distinct CDR3 sequences, approximately 6.6% seen once. The sample here was PBMCs, mostly from graft donor cells, taken 360 days after TCRalphabeta/CD19-depleted stem cell transplant. The receptors here all came from a male patient between 2 and 10 years old who had a stem cell transplant for acute lymphoblastic leukemia, so the T cells may come from the graft donor.

Ten or more counts support this clonotype. This chain connects TRBV27 to TRBJ1-1, with D unclear. CDR1 MNHEY and CDR2 SMNVEV come from the germline V gene (reference sequence). V lost 5 bases and J lost 4, with 11 bases in between. CDR3 length: 13 amino acids. For the CDR3, the DNA is TGTGCCAGCAGTCAAATATTAGGCACTGAAGCTTTCTTT. It specifies CASSQILGTEAFF.

Many counts were recorded for this clonotype. The chain has TRBV12-3 or TRBV12-4 and TRBJ2-3; D remains unclear. The CDR3 is 13 residues long. The ends were cut back, 3 bases at V and 5 bases at J, with 9 bases in the middle. CDR3 sequence (DNA): TGTGCCAGCAGTTTGGGCGACGGAGATACGCAGTATTTT. Protein product: CASSLGDGDTQYF.

This clonotype was counted at least ten times. This rearrangement joins TRBV7-9 to TRBJ1-4, with 8 nucleotides matching TRBD1. The J segment lost 6 bases and the V segment lost 5 bases, leaving 2 bases of the junction unmatched. The CDR3 length is 13 residues. Germline loops: CDR1 SEHNR, CDR2 FQNEAQ (reference sequence). CDR3 DNA sequence: TGTGCCAGCAGCCCGACAGGGGATGAAAAACTGTTTTTT. Its translation is CASSPTGDEKLFF.

This clonotype was seen many times. J is TRBJ1-1 and V is TRBV12-3 or TRBV12-4, with a weak D call TRBD1 (5 bases). CDR3 length: 15 amino acids. V was clipped by 5 bases and J by 4 bases, with 17 bases between them. In DNA form, the CDR3 reads TGTGCCAGCAGTCCCTGGGGGGGAGGGAGCACTGAAGCTTTCTTT. Translation gives CASSPWGGGSTEAFF.

This clonotype came up many times. V gene TRBV6-4 combines with J gene TRBJ2-7, with a tentative D call TRBD1 (6 bases). This CDR3 contains 14 residues. Germline V gene sequence: CDR1 MRHNA, CDR2 SNTAGT. V was trimmed by 3 bases and J by 7 bases, leaving 16 bases between them. CDR3 bases: TGTGCCAGCAGTGATCCAGGGGCTTGTTATGAGCAGTACTTC. It yields the protein CASSDPGACYEQYF.

CDR3: CASRGSIRDPRTYEQYF. For the CDR3, the DNA is TGTGCCAGCCGGGGTTCTATACGAGACCCAAGGACCTACGAGCAGTACTTC. The chain recombines TRBV2 with TRBJ2-7, with D possibly being TRBD2 (5 bases). CDR1 is SNHLY and CDR2 is FYNNEI in the germline V gene. The CDR3 totals 17 residues. V lost 8 bases and J lost 2, with 25 bases in between.

This clonotype was counted many times. V and J are TRBV12-3 or TRBV12-4 and TRBJ1-5; D gene unclear. V lost 2 bases to trimming and J lost 2 bases, with 7 bases between them. The CDR3 spans 14 residues. CDR3 sequence: CASSLKLGNQPQHF. DNA of the CDR3: TGTGCCAGCAGTTTAAAGTTGGGCAATCAGCCCCAGCATTTT.

The V call is TRBV20-1, the J call TRBJ1-3, with a tentative D call TRBD1 (5 bases). Looked up from germline, CDR1 is DFQATT and CDR2 is SNEGSKA (reference sequence). The CDR3 has 14 amino acids. V was shortened by 0 bases and J by 4 bases, with 10 bases between the two germline ends. This chain's CDR3 is CSARDGRGGNTIYF. CDR3 in DNA: TGCAGTGCTAGAGACGGGAGGGGAGGAAACACCATATATTTT.

This clonotype occurred many times. The chain combines TRBV29-1 with TRBJ2-7; the D gene is possibly TRBD1 (7 bases). The V and J ends lost 4 bases and 5 bases respectively, with 15 bases between them. The CDR3 has 13 residues. The germline V gene has CDR1 SQVTM and CDR2 ANQGSEA. In nucleotides, the CDR3 is TGCAGCGTTGCGGGCAGGGGGGCCAACGAGCAGTACTTC. Translating it yields CSVAGRGANEQYF.

V gene TRBV29-1 combines with J gene TRBJ2-3; 9 bases are shared with TRBD2. V lost 2 bases and J lost 2; bases outside the gene matches: 11. The CDR3 spans 17 residues. CDR1 SQVTM and CDR2 ANQGSEA come from the germline V gene. The CDR3 DNA follows: TGCAGCGTTGAACACGGCTTAGCGGGAGATTTCACAGATACGCAGTATTTT. Its protein product is CSVEHGLAGDFTDTQYF.

This clonotype was seen at least ten times. DNA of the CDR3: TGCGCCAGCAGCTTGGACAGACCTGGGGCCAACGTCCTGACTTTC. Translated, it gives CASSLDRPGANVLTF. The J gene is TRBJ2-6, the V gene TRBV5-1; no definite D call. The CDR3 runs to 15 residues. The germline V and J ends were trimmed by 0 bases and 2 bases, with 6 bases remaining between them. The germline CDR1 and CDR2 sequences are SGHRS and YFSETQ. Complete variable domain (other parts from reference TRBV5-1 and TRBJ2-6): KAGVTQTPRYLIKTRGQQVTLSCSPISGHRSVSWYQQTPGQGLQFLFEYFSETQRNKGNFPGRFSGRQFSNSRSEMNVSTLELGDSALYLCASSLDRPGANVLTFGAGSRLTVL.

This clonotype was counted a few times. The chain joins TRBV19 to TRBJ2-7; 7 bases align to TRBD1. The V segment lost 3 bases and the J segment 0 bases; nucleotides outside the gene matches: 5. This CDR3 is 15 amino acids long. The germline V gene has CDR1 LNHDA and CDR2 SQIVND (reference sequence). CDR3 bases: TGTGCCAGTAGTATCTCTGGGACAGCCTCCTACGAGCAGTACTTC. This codes for CASSISGTASYEQYF.

This clonotype has a count of ten or more. The rearrangement uses TRBV7-6 and TRBJ1-2, with 7 bases that match TRBD1. With V trimmed by 5 bases and J by 4 bases, 4 bases remained unmatched. The CDR3 is 13 amino acids. Germline loops: CDR1 SGHVS, CDR2 FNYEAQ. This CDR3 reads CASSQGQFYGYTF. For the CDR3, the DNA is TGTGCCAGCAGCCAGGGACAGTTCTATGGCTACACCTTC.

This clonotype was counted ten times or more. The chain employs TRBV4-3 and TRBJ2-3; D is unresolved. This CDR3 comprises 16 residues. The germline gives CDR1 LGHNA, CDR2 YSLEER. The V end was cut by 4 bases, the J end by 5 bases, with 19 bases between. Here the CDR3 reads CASSPDQVTGKDTQYF. CDR3 DNA sequence: TGCGCCAGCAGCCCAGATCAGGTTACCGGCAAAGATACGCAGTATTTT.

This clonotype was seen only a few times. The V call is TRBV4-3, the J call TRBJ2-7; weak D call: TRBD2 (6 bases). The length of the CDR3 is 19 residues. Germline CDR1 is LGHNA and CDR2 is YSLEER. V was pared by 0 bases and J by 3 bases, with 24 bases between. The CDR3 region is CASSQDLARGSGTLYEQYF. The CDR3 coding sequence is TGCGCCAGCAGCCAAGATCTGGCGCGGGGCTCAGGGACCCTCTACGAGCAGTACTTC.

This clonotype was counted only a few times. This chain links TRBV27 with TRBJ2-7; 7 positions agree with TRBD2. Germline V gives CDR1 MNHEY, CDR2 SMNVEV (reference sequence). The CDR3 totals 13 residues. The junction had 4 bases not matched to a gene; V was cut back by 5 bases and J by 3 bases. The CDR3 spells CASSGRGGYEQYF. In DNA, the CDR3 is TGTGCCAGCAGTGGGAGGGGCGGCTACGAGCAGTACTTC.

The chain joins TRBV6-5 to TRBJ2-3; D gene ambiguous. This CDR3 has 11 amino acids. Germline lookup yields CDR1 MNHEY and CDR2 SVGAGI. Trimming removed 8 bases from V and 0 bases from J, with 3 bases in between. The CDR3 DNA sequence: TGTGCCAGCCATAGCACAGATACGCAGTATTTT. This gives the protein CASHSTDTQYF.

In this sample, this clonotype turned up many times. This sequence joins TRBV27 and TRBJ2-1, with a weak D call TRBD2 (5 bases). Trimming took 2 bases from V and 10 from J, leaving 9 bases between them. Germline V CDR1 and CDR2: MNHEY, SMNVEV (reference sequence). CDR3 length equals 12 residues. CDR3 sequence (DNA): TGTGCCAGCAGTTTAGATTCTAGCGAGCAGTTCTTC. This gives the protein CASSLDSSEQFF.

This clonotype was seen repeatedly, ten times or more. The chain uses TRBV7-8 and TRBJ2-3, with 7 nucleotides matching TRBD1. Germline V gene lookup returns CDR1 SGHVS and CDR2 FQNEAQ. The CDR3 sequence is 19 residues long. Trimming cost V 4 bases and J 2 bases; bases outside gene matches: 18. Written as DNA, the CDR3 is TGTGCCAGCAGCTCTAGACAGGGCTTCCCCTCTTTGGCCACAGATACGCAGTATTTT. Residues: CASSSRQGFPSLATDTQYF.

This clonotype was counted ten times or more. This chain uses TRBV29-1 with TRBJ2-3; a possible D gene is TRBD1 (5 bases). Germline V gives CDR1 SQVTM, CDR2 ANQGSEA. The CDR3 has 13 residues. Deletions cut 7 bases from V and 1 base from J, with 12 bases between. Here the CDR3 DNA reads TGCAGCGGGGGCTCCAGGGGCACAGATACGCAGTATTTT. It specifies CSGGSRGTDTQYF.

As regards this clonotype: A much larger clone is a single base away; this may be a read error. CDR3 in amino acids: CSAGTSGMLSEQYF. CDR3 in DNA: TGCAGCGCTGGGACTAGCGGGATGTTGAGCGAGCAGTACTTC. The V gene is TRBV29-1, the J gene TRBJ2-7, with 13 bases aligning to TRBD2. This CDR3 is 14 amino acids long. The germline gives CDR1 SQVTM, CDR2 ANQGSEA. The trim removed 7 bases at V and 6 bases at J, leaving 9 bases unmatched.

About this clonotype: A much larger clone lies one base from this, so it may be a read error. A read error is likely, as this CDR3 ends without the conserved phenylalanine or tryptophan. The chain carries TRBV28 and TRBJ2-7, with 7 bases identical to TRBD2. Losses at the gene ends were 5 bases for V and 2 bases for J; bases not matched to a gene: 6. The CDR3 runs 14 residues. Germline V lookup: CDR1 MDHEN, CDR2 SYDVKM. The CDR3: CASSGGLSPYEQYY. The CDR3 nucleotides read TGTGCCAGCAGTGGGGGACTAAGCCCCTACGAGCAGTACTAC.

This sequence joins TRBV20-1 and TRBJ2-2; D remains unclear. The ends were cut back, 0 bases at V and 2 bases at J, with 10 bases in the middle. CDR3 size: 15 residues. The germline V gene encodes CDR1 DFQATT and CDR2 SNEGSKA (reference sequence). The CDR3 reads CSARDLAVNTGELFF. CDR3 nucleotides: TGCAGTGCTAGAGATCTCGCGGTTAACACCGGGGAGCTGTTTTTT.

In this sample, this clonotype turned up many times. The rearrangement links TRBV28 to TRBJ2-7; D not certain. The V end lost 1 base, the J end lost 3 bases, and 10 bases lay between the germline ends. This CDR3 is 14 amino acids long. Germline values: CDR1 MDHEN, CDR2 SYDVKM. The CDR3 loop reads CASSLSPPRYEQYF. CDR3 coding DNA: TGTGCCAGCAGTTTATCGCCCCCTCGCTACGAGCAGTACTTC.

This clonotype was detected ten times or more. V gene TRBV4-3 combines with J gene TRBJ2-5; D gene unclear. In germline, CDR1 is LGHNA, CDR2 YSLEER. Between the trimmed V and J ends, which lost 1 base and 3 bases, there was a span of 9 bases. CDR3 length: 14 amino acids. DNA for the CDR3: TGCGCCAGCAGCCAAGGCGTTAGAGAAGAGACCCAGTACTTC. Translated, it gives CASSQGVREETQYF.

This clonotype was counted ten times or more. The genes are TRBV28 and TRBJ2-5; TRBD2 aligns across 7 bases. Per germline, CDR1 MDHEN and CDR2 SYDVKM. The length of the CDR3 is 15 residues. J was trimmed by 6 bases and V by 7 bases; bases with no gene match: 14. Written as DNA, the CDR3 is TGTGCCAGCATATCCTATTACGGGGGAGGGAAGACCCAGTACTTC. Its protein is CASISYYGGGKTQYF.